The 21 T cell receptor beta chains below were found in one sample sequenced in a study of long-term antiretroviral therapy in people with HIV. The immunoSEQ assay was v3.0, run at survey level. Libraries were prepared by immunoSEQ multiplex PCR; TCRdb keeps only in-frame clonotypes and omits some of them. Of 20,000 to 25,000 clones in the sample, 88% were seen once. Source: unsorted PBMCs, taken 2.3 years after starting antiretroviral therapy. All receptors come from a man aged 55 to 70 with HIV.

CDR3 bases: TGTGCCAGCGCCCGACTAGCGGGGTCGGGAGAGACCCAGTACTTC. This codes for CASARLAGSGETQYF. The chain combines TRBV28 with TRBJ2-5; 11 bases map to TRBD2. CDR1 MDHEN and CDR2 SYDVKM come from the germline V gene. This CDR3 has 15 residues. The V gene end was trimmed by 8 bases and the J gene end by 4 bases; junction bases not matched to a gene: 9.

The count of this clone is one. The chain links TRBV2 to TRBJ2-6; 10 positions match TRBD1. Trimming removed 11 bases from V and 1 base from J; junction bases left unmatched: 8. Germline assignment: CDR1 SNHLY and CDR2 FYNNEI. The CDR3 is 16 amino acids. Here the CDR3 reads CAGDRGRSSGANVLTF. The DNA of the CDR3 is TGTGCCGGCGACAGGGGGCGGTCATCTGGGGCCAACGTCCTGACTTTC.

CDR3 protein: CASSPREFRGFTEAFF. The CDR3 DNA reads TGTGCCAGCTCACCACGCGAGTTCAGGGGGTTCACTGAAGCTTTCTTT. The chain combines TRBV18 with TRBJ1-1; TRBD1 agrees at 7 bases. Germline V gives CDR1 KGHSH, CDR2 LQKENI. Trimming took 1 base from V and 4 from J; bases not matched to a gene: 9. The CDR3 extends over 16 amino acids.

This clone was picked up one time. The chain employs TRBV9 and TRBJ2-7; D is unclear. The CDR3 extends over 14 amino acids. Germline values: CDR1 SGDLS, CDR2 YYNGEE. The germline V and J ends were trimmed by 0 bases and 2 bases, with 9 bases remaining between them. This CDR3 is CASSVGVGTYEQYF. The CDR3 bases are TGTGCCAGCAGCGTAGGGGTAGGAACCTACGAGCAGTACTTC. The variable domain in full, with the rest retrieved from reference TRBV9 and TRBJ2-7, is DSGVTQTPKHLITATGQRVTLRCSPRSGDLSVYWYQQSLDQGLQFLIQYYNGEERAKGNILERFSAQQFPDLHSELNLSSLELGDSALYFCASSVGVGTYEQYFGPGTRLTVT.

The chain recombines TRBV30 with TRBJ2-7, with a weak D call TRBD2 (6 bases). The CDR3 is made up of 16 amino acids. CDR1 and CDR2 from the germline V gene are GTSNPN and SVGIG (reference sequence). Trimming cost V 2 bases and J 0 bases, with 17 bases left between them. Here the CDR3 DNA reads TGTGCCTGGAGTCGGCCCGGGACTGTTAGCTCCTACGAGCAGTACTTC. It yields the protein CAWSRPGTVSSYEQYF. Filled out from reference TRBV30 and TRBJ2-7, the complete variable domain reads SQTIHQWPATLVQPVGSPLSLECTVEGTSNPNLYWYRQAAGRGLQLLFYSVGIGQISSEVPQNLSASRPQDRQFILSSKKLLLSDSGFYLCAWSRPGTVSSYEQYFGPGTRLTVT.

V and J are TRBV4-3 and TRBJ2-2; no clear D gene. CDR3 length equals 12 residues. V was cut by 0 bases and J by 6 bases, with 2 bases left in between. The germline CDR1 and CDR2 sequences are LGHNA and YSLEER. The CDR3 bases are TGCGCCAGCAGCCAAGATGCCGGGGAGCTGTTTTTT. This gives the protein CASSQDAGELFF.

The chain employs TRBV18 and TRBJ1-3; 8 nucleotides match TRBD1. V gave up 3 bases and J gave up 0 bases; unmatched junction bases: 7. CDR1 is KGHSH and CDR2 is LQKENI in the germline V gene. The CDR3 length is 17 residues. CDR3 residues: CASSPTGALLSGNTIYF. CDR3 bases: TGTGCCAGCTCACCGACAGGGGCCCTGCTCTCTGGAAACACCATATATTTT.

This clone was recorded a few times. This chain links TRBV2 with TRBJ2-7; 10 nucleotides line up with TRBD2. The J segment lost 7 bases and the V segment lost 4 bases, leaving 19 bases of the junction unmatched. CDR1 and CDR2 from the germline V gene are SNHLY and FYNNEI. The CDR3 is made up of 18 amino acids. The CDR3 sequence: CASSALGGWTSGTREQYF. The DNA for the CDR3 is TGTGCCAGCAGTGCCCTGGGGGGATGGACTAGCGGAACAAGGGAGCAGTACTTC. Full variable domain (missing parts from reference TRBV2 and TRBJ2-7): EPEVTQTPSHQVTQMGQEVILRCVPISNHLYFYWYRQILGQKVEFLVSFYNNEISEKSEIFDDQFSVERPDGSNFTLKIRSTKLEDSAMYFCASSALGGWTSGTREQYFGPGTRLTVT.

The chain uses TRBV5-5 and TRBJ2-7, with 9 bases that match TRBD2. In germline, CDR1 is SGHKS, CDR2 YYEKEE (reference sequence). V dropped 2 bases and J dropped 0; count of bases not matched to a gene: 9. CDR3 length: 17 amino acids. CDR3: CASSFKRGALSSYEQYF. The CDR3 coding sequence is TGTGCCAGCAGCTTTAAGCGGGGGGCCCTGAGCTCCTACGAGCAGTACTTC.

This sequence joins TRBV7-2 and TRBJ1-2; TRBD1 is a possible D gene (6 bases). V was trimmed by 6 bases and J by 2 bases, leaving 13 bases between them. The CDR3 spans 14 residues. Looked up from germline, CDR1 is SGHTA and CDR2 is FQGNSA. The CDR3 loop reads CASREGGSNYGYTF. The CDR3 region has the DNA TGTGCCAGCAGGGAAGGGGGATCCAACTATGGCTACACCTTC. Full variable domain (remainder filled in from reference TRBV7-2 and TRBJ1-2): GAGVSQSPSNKVTEKGKDVELRCDPISGHTALYWYRQSLGQGLEFLIYFQGNSAPDKSGLPSDRFSAERTGGSVSTLTIQRTQQEDSAVYLCASREGGSNYGYTFGSGTRLTVV.

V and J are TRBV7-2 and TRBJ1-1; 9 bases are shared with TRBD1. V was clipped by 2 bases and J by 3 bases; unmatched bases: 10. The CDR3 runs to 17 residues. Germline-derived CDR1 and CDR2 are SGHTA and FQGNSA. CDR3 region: CASSLFYPTGGDTEAFF. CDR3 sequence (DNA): TGTGCCAGCAGCTTATTTTATCCGACAGGGGGGGACACTGAAGCTTTCTTT.

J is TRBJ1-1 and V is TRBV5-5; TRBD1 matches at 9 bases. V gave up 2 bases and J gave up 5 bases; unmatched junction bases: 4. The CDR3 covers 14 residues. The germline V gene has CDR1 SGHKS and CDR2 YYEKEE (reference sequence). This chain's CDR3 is CASSFRDRVTEAFF. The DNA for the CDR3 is TGTGCCAGCAGCTTCCGGGACAGGGTTACTGAAGCTTTCTTT.

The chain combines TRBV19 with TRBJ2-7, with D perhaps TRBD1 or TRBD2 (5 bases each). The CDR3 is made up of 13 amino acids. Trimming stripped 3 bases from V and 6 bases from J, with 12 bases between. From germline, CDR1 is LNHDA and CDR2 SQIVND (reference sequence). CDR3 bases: TGTGCCAGTAGTATTCGGGACCCCAGCGAGCAGTACTTC. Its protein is CASSIRDPSEQYF.

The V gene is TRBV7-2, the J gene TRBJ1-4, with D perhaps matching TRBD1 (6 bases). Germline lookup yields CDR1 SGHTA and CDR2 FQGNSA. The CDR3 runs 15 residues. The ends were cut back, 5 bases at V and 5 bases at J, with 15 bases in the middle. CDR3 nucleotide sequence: TGTGCCAGCAGCCGAGCGGGGGGCCTAAATGAAAAACTGTTTTTT. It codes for CASSRAGGLNEKLFF.

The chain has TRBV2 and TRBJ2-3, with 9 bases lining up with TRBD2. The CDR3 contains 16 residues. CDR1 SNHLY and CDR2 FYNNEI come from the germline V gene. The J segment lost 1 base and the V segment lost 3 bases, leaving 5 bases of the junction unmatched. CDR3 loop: CASSDRGLARTDTQYF. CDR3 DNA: TGTGCCAGCAGTGACCGCGGACTAGCGCGCACAGATACGCAGTATTTT.

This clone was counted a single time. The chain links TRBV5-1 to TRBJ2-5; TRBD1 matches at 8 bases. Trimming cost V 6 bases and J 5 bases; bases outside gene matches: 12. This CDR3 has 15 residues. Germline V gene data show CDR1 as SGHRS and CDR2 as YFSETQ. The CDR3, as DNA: TGCGCCAGCATGAGACGGGCAGGGGGCGGTGAGACCCAGTACTTC. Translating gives CASMRRAGGGETQYF.

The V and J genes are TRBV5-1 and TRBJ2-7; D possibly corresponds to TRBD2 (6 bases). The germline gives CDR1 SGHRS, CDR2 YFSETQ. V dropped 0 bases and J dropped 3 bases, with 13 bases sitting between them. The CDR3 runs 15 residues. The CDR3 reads CASSLGGVLNYEQYF. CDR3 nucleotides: TGCGCCAGCAGCTTGGGGGGGGTCCTAAACTACGAGCAGTACTTC.

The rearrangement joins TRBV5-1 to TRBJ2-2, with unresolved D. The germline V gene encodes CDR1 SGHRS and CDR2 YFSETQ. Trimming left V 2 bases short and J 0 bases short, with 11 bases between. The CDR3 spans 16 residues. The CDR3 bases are TGCGCCAGCAGCTTACTAACCAGCGCGAACACCGGGGAGCTGTTTTTT. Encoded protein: CASSLLTSANTGELFF.

The CDR3 loop reads CASSPWVGQAYEQYF. The DNA of the CDR3 is TGTGCCAGCAGCCCTTGGGTGGGACAAGCCTACGAGCAGTACTTC. The chain couples TRBV7-8 to TRBJ2-7, with a tentative D call TRBD1 (6 bases). This CDR3 comprises 15 residues. With 5 bases removed from V and 2 bases from J, the gap between germline ends came to 16 bases. Per germline, CDR1 SGHVS and CDR2 FQNEAQ.

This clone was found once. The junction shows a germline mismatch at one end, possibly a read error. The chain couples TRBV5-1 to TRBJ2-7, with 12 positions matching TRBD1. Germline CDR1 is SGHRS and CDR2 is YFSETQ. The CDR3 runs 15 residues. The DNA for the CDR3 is TGCGCCAGCAGATTGGGACAGGGGGCTGGATACGAGCAGTACTTC. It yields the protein CASRLGQGAGYEQYF.

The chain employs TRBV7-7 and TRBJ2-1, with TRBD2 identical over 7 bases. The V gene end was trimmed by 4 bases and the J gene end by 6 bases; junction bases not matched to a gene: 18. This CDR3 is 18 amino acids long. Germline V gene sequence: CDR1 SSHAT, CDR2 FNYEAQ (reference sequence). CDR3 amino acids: CASSSMAGNYGGSNEQFF. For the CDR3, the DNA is TGTGCCAGCAGCTCCATGGCCGGGAATTACGGCGGGAGCAATGAGCAGTTCTTC.